Listed below are T cell receptor beta chains from one sample, sequenced in a study of regulatory T cells in long-lasting Graves disease. In TCRdb, the multiplex PCR reads were re-called with MiXCR into one record per CDR3 protein. This table has 650,000 to 700,000 distinct CDR3 sequences, around 30% appearing once. The input for sequencing was peripheral blood mononuclear cells (PBMCs), taken when the disease was refractory, from a patient treated with antithyroid drugs. These TCRs come from a female donor with Graves disease. CDR3s include the opening cysteine and the closing phenylalanine or tryptophan. Fields, in order: CDR3 protein, CDR3 DNA, J gene, V gene, D gene, CDR3 length, clone size. A D gene is named only where the DNA matches it firmly. Rows give clone size only sometimes, using once, few, many, or a class for an expanded clone.

CASSLGPIDILSNQPQHF	TGCGCCAGCAGCTTGGGACCCATAGACATCTTGAGCAATCAGCCCCAGCATTTT	TRBJ1-5	TRBV5-1	NA	18	NA
CASSYSTGGRAYGYTF	TGTGCCAGCAGTTACTCGACGGGGGGGCGGGCCTATGGCTACACCTTC	TRBJ1-2	TRBV6-5	NA	16	NA
CASSPPGNEKLFF	TGTGCCAGCAGTCCGCCGGGGAATGAAAAACTGTTTTTT	TRBJ1-4	TRBV12-3/TRBV12-4	NA	13	many
CASSPGTGGVENTEAFF	TGTGCCAGCAGCCCCGGGACAGGGGGCGTCGAGAACACTGAAGCTTTCTTT	TRBJ1-1	TRBV5-4	TRBD1	17	NA
CASSTQGQGGPGELFF	TGTGCCAGTAGTACTCAAGGACAGGGGGGACCCGGGGAGCTGTTTTTT	TRBJ2-2	TRBV19	TRBD1	16	NA
CASSTSGSSSSYNSPLHF	TGTGCCAGCAGTACCTCCGGGTCCTCGAGCTCCTATAATTCACCCCTCCACTTT	TRBJ1-6	TRBV6-1	NA	18	many
CATLFSYEQYF	TGTGCCACTCTATTCTCCTACGAGCAGTACTTC	TRBJ2-7	TRBV6-1	NA	11	few
CASSYGHRDQPQHF	TGTGCCAGCAGTTACGGGCACAGAGATCAGCCCCAGCATTTT	TRBJ1-5	TRBV6-5	NA	14	NA
CAARWQGRDEKLFF	TGTGCCGCCCGGTGGCAGGGGCGGGATGAAAAACTGTTTTTT	TRBJ1-4	TRBV28	NA	14	many
CASVTIRGRGGYTF	TGTGCCAGCGTAACCATTCGGGGACGTGGTGGCTACACCTTC	TRBJ1-2	TRBV5-6	NA	14	few
CASSQDRQSYGYTF	TGTGCCAGCAGCCAAGATCGCCAATCCTATGGCTACACCTTC	TRBJ1-2	TRBV3-1	NA	14	NA
CASSYILGQGASTEAFF	TGTGCCAGCAGTTACATCCTGGGACAGGGGGCGTCCACTGAAGCTTTCTTT	TRBJ1-1	TRBV6-5	TRBD1	17	NA
CSARVTGDTEAFF	TGCAGTGCTAGGGTAACAGGGGACACTGAAGCTTTCTTT	TRBJ1-1	TRBV20-1	TRBD1	13	few
CASSSGGGGLGETQYF	TGTGCCAGCAGTTCTGGCGGGGGCGGGTTGGGAGAGACCCAGTACTTC	TRBJ2-5	TRBV6-9	NA	16	NA
CASSDRGQSYNSPLHF	TGTGCCAGCAGTGACAGGGGGCAGTCCTATAATTCACCCCTCCACTTT	TRBJ1-6	TRBV6-1	TRBD1	16	NA
CASSLGQGLGVSTEAFF	TGTGCCAGCAGCTTAGGGCAGGGGTTAGGGGTGAGCACTGAAGCTTTCTTT	TRBJ1-1	TRBV7-2	NA	17	NA
CASSFVVGGSTYEQYF	TGTGCCAGCAGTTTCGTGGTTGGCGGGTCAACCTACGAGCAGTACTTC	TRBJ2-7	TRBV6-5	NA	16	many
CASSLAGRGEAEAFF	TGTGCCAGCAGCTTAGCGGGGAGAGGGGAGGCTGAAGCTTTCTTT	TRBJ1-1	TRBV13	NA	15	NA
CSARDRKSGTGTYEQYF	TGCAGTGCTAGAGATCGAAAGTCCGGGACGGGCACCTACGAGCAGTACTTC	TRBJ2-7	TRBV20-1	NA	17	few
CASSQGRPGDYGYTF	TGTGCCAGCAGCCAGGGGCGGCCAGGGGACTATGGCTACACCTTC	TRBJ1-2	TRBV13	NA	15	NA
CASRPDRIYGYTF	TGTGCCAGCAGGCCCGACAGGATCTATGGCTACACCTTC	TRBJ1-2	TRBV12-3/TRBV12-4	NA	13	many
CASTREGVRDTEAFF	TGTGCCAGCACCAGGGAAGGGGTGAGGGACACTGAAGCTTTCTTT	TRBJ1-1	TRBV6-1	NA	15	many
CASSSGREGLSDTQYF	TGTGCCAGCAGCTCAGGGCGGGAGGGCCTGTCAGATACGCAGTATTTT	TRBJ2-3	TRBV7-3	TRBD2	16	NA
CASSLVSRLNTEAFF	TGCGCCAGCAGCTTGGTTTCTAGGCTGAACACTGAAGCTTTCTTT	TRBJ1-1	TRBV5-1	NA	15	few
CASSTPNGFNEKLFF	TGTGCCAGCAGTACCCCGAACGGCTTCAATGAAAAACTGTTTTTT	TRBJ1-4	TRBV28	NA	15	many
CASSYTRDATYEQYF	TGCGCCAGCAGCTACACCAGGGACGCAACCTACGAGCAGTACTTC	TRBJ2-7	TRBV5-1	NA	15	NA
CASSAFGKIRENIQYF	TGTGCCAGCAGCGCCTTTGGGAAGATCCGGGAAAACATTCAGTACTTC	TRBJ2-4	TRBV3-1	NA	16	NA
CASSYYRDRVDTGELFF	TGTGCCAGCAGCTACTACCGGGACAGGGTAGACACCGGGGAGCTGTTTTTT	TRBJ2-2	TRBV5-6	TRBD1	17	NA
CASSYSRRQNSYEQYF	TGTGCCAGCAGTTACTCGAGGAGGCAAAACTCCTACGAGCAGTACTTC	TRBJ2-7	TRBV6-6	NA	16	many
CASSSGRYGYTF	TGTGCCAGCAGCTCCGGACGGTATGGCTACACCTTC	TRBJ1-2	TRBV27	NA	12	many
CASSIRQGKSGYTF	TGTGCCAGTAGTATCCGGCAGGGAAAATCAGGCTACACCTTC	TRBJ1-2	TRBV19	NA	14	NA
CASKTGVESPLHF	TGTGCCAGCAAAACAGGGGTGGAATCACCCCTCCACTTT	TRBJ1-6	TRBV7-2	TRBD1	13	NA
CASSSPRGASGELFF	TGTGCCAGCTCCTCACCACGGGGGGCCAGCGGGGAGCTGTTTTTT	TRBJ2-2	TRBV18	NA	15	NA
CASSPTGSAYEQYF	TGTGCCAGCAGCCCTACAGGGTCCGCCTACGAGCAGTACTTC	TRBJ2-7	TRBV6-1	NA	14	NA
CASSLSVDNSGANVLTF	TGTGCCAGCAGTTTATCAGTTGACAACTCTGGGGCCAACGTCCTGACTTTC	TRBJ2-6	TRBV27	NA	17	NA